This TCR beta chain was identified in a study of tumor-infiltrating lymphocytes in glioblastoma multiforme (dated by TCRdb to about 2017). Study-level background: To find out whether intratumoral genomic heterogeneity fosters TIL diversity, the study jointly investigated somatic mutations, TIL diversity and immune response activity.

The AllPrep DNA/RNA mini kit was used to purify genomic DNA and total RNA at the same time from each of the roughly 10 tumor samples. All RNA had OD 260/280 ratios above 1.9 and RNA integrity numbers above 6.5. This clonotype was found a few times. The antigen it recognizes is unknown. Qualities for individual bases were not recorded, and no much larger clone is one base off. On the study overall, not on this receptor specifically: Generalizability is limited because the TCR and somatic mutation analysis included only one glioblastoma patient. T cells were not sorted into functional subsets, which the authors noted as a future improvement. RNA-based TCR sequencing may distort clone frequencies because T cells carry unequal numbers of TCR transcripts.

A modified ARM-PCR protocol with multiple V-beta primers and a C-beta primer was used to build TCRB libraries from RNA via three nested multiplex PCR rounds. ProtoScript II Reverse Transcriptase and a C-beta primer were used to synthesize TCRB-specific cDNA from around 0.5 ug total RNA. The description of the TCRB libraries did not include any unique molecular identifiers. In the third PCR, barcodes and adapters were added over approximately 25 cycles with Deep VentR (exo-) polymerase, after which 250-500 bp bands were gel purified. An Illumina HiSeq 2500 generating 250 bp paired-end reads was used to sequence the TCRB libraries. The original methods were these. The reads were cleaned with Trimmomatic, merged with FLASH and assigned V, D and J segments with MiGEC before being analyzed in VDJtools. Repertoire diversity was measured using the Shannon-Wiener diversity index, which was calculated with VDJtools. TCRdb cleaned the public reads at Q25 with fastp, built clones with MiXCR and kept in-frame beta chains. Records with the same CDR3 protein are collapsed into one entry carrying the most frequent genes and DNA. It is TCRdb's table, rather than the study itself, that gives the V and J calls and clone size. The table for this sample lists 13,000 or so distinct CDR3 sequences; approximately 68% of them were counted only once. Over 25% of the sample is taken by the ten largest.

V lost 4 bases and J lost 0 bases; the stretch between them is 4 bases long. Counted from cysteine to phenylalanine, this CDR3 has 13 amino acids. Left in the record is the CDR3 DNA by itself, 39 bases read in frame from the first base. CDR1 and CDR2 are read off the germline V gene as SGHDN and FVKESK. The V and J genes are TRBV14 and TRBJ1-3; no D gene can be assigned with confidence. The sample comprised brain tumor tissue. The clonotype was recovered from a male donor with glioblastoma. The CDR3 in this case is CASSPNSGNTIYF. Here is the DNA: TGTGCCAGCAGCCCGAACTCTGGAAACACCATATATTTT.